This T cell receptor beta chain was recovered during a study of blood T cell repertoires in COVID-19. Authors' methods: From reference gene primer amplification, estimates of nucleated cell counts were derived. Assay: immunoSEQ multiplex PCR; the TCRdb copy retains only in-frame clones and omits some. V and J calls plus clone size are reproduced from that table; the DNA served to infer D and trimming. This sample has 110,000 to 150,000 clones, with around 80% found just once. Those enrolled, adults aged roughly 18 to 90 years, came from roughly 22 US areas. Cohort 3 donors were reported recovered after two negative PCRs, clearance, or symptom resolution. V lost 2 bases to trimming and J lost 4 bases, with 9 bases between them. CDR3 length: 14 residues. Germline V lookup: CDR1 SGHTS, CDR2 YDEGEE.

The TCR originated in a woman between 45 and 65 years old who had recovered from COVID-19. The specimen sequenced was PBMCs or T cells enriched from blood (not recorded which). The chain is built from TRBV5-8 and TRBJ2-2, with D possibly matching TRBD1 (5 bases). CDR3 nucleotides: TGTGCCAGCAGCTTAGGGGCGGCCACCGGGGAGCTGTTTTTT. Translation: CASSLGAATGELFF.